These 20 T cell receptor beta chains came from one sample sequenced in a study of CD8 T cells in Susac syndrome. With random hexamers, reverse transcription was performed on about 0.45 to 1 ug of RNA. Each CDR3 protein is one row after TCRdb ran MiXCR on the immunoSEQ multiplex PCR reads. The sample consists of some 240,000 distinct CDR3 sequences, 90% to 96% of them appearing once. The sequencing input was CD4+ T cells from PBMCs. The receptors shown here come from a human donor with Susac syndrome.

This rearrangement joins TRBV24-1 to TRBJ2-2, with D tentatively TRBD1 (6 bases). Trimming left V 4 bases short and J 2 bases short, with 16 bases between. This CDR3 spans 17 amino acids. Germline V CDR1 and CDR2: KGHDR, SFDVKD. The CDR3 spells CATSDPPDRPNTGELFF. The CDR3 DNA reads as TGTGCCACCAGTGACCCCCCGGACAGACCAAACACCGGGGAGCTGTTTTTT.

The rearrangement links TRBV20-1 to TRBJ1-5, with a tentative D call TRBD1 (6 bases). The length of the CDR3 is 14 residues. V lost 4 bases, J lost 4 bases, and 14 bases lay in between. Germline lookup yields CDR1 DFQATT and CDR2 SNEGSKA (reference sequence). The CDR3 bases are TGCAGTGCTACCATCGGACAGCCGAATCAGCCCCAGCATTTT. This codes for CSATIGQPNQPQHF.

This chain uses TRBV20-1 with TRBJ1-2; 10 bases line up with TRBD1. The germline V gene encodes CDR1 DFQATT and CDR2 SNEGSKA (reference sequence). The CDR3 is made up of 16 amino acids. Trimming cost V 1 base and J 4 bases; bases outside gene matches: 9. CDR3 region: CSARVWGTGDSYGYTF. The CDR3 nucleotides read TGCAGTGCTAGAGTATGGGGGACAGGGGATTCCTATGGCTACACCTTC.

This clonotype was detected once. The rearrangement uses TRBV4-1 and TRBJ2-3; 8 nucleotides agree with TRBD2. Germline lookup yields CDR1 MGHRA and CDR2 YSYEKL. V was pared by 1 base and J by 0 bases, with 6 bases of the junction left unmatched. CDR3 size: 17 residues. CDR3 DNA sequence: TGCGCCAGCAGCCAAGTGGCTAGCGGGCTAAGCACAGATACGCAGTATTTT. Translating gives CASSQVASGLSTDTQYF.

The J gene is TRBJ2-7, the V gene TRBV27; TRBD2 might be the D (5 bases). Germline V gene data show CDR1 as MNHEY and CDR2 as SMNVEV (reference sequence). Trimming shortened V by 2 bases and J by 3 bases, and 14 bases separated the two germline ends. CDR3 length: 15 residues. This chain's CDR3 is CASSLRFGENYEQYF. Written as DNA, the CDR3 is TGTGCCAGCAGTTTACGGTTTGGGGAGAACTACGAGCAGTACTTC.

V is TRBV7-3 and J is TRBJ1-1; D not resolved. Germline-derived CDR1 and CDR2 are SGHTA and FQGTGA. Trimming cost V 4 bases and J 2 bases, with 8 bases left between them. The CDR3 sequence is 13 residues long. As DNA, the CDR3 is TGTGCCAGCAGCTCGTGGCAAAACACTGAAGCTTTCTTT. This gives the protein CASSSWQNTEAFF.

CDR3 loop: CAWSEQGYGYTF. In nucleotides, the CDR3 is TGTGCCTGGAGTGAACAGGGCTATGGCTACACCTTC. This chain joins TRBV30 and TRBJ1-2; perhaps TRBD1 as D (6 bases). V dropped 1 base and J dropped 4 bases, with 7 bases sitting between them. The CDR3 loop spans 12 amino acids. Germline V lookup: CDR1 GTSNPN, CDR2 SVGIG (reference sequence).

V usage is TRBV24-1 and J usage is TRBJ1-1; D might be TRBD1 (5 bases). Germline loops: CDR1 KGHDR, CDR2 SFDVKD. The ends were cut back, 2 bases at V and 5 bases at J, with 14 bases in the middle. This CDR3 has 15 residues. CDR3 sequence: CATSDSGLGGTEAFF. CDR3 coding DNA: TGTGCCACCAGTGATTCGGGACTCGGGGGTACTGAAGCTTTCTTT.

V gene TRBV20-1 combines with J gene TRBJ1-5, with 9 bases that match TRBD1. CDR1 DFQATT and CDR2 SNEGSKA come from the germline V gene (reference sequence). The CDR3 has 16 residues. Trimming cost V 4 bases and J 5 bases; bases outside gene matches: 12. The CDR3 sequence is CSATSGTGSKYQPQHF. The CDR3 DNA reads as TGCAGTGCTACATCCGGGACAGGGAGTAAGTATCAGCCCCAGCATTTT.

This clonotype was detected a few times. This chain connects TRBV7-9 to TRBJ1-2; D unresolved. This CDR3 is 13 amino acids long. V lost 2 bases to trimming and J lost 2 bases, with 6 bases between them. Germline CDR1 is SEHNR and CDR2 is FQNEAQ (reference sequence). This CDR3 is CASSLSLNYGYTF. As DNA, the CDR3 is TGTGCCAGCAGCTTATCACTAAACTATGGCTACACCTTC.

This chain joins TRBV27 and TRBJ2-3; possible D gene TRBD2, 6 bases. Germline-derived CDR1 and CDR2 are MNHEY and SMNVEV (reference sequence). The CDR3 extends over 14 amino acids. V was clipped by 6 bases and J by 2 bases, with 12 bases between them. The CDR3 DNA reads as TGTGCCAGCAGCCCTGGGGACTCCACAGATACGCAGTATTTT. Translation: CASSPGDSTDTQYF.

The V call is TRBV12-3 or TRBV12-4, the J call TRBJ1-2, with unresolved D. The CDR3 consists of 13 residues. V lost 1 base to trimming and J lost 8 bases, with 11 bases between them. The CDR3 bases are TGTGCCAGCAGTTTAGAGCGCCGTGGAGGCTACACCTTC. Translated, it gives CASSLERRGGYTF.

A single count supports this clonotype. The chain is built from TRBV18 and TRBJ1-5; unclear D gene. This CDR3 spans 15 amino acids. The V end was cut by 0 bases, the J end by 2 bases, with 8 bases between. Germline CDR1 is KGHSH and CDR2 is LQKENI. The chain's CDR3 is CASSPPDGGNQPQHF. DNA of the CDR3: TGTGCCAGCTCACCACCTGACGGAGGCAATCAGCCCCAGCATTTT.

The rearrangement joins TRBV25-1 to TRBJ2-5; 9 bases fit TRBD1. The CDR3 runs 14 residues. Trimming removed 6 bases from V and 5 bases from J; junction bases left unmatched: 7. In germline, CDR1 is MGHDK, CDR2 SYGVNS. DNA of the CDR3: TGTGCCAGCAGGGGACAGGGCGGGTTTGAGACCCAGTACTTC. Translation gives CASRGQGGFETQYF.

The chain is built from TRBV12-3 or TRBV12-4 and TRBJ1-1; D is unclear. Deletions cut 3 bases from V and 1 base from J, with 6 bases between. There are 13 residues in the CDR3. The chain's CDR3 is CASSFTRNTEAFF. For the CDR3, the DNA is TGTGCCAGCAGTTTCACCCGGAACACTGAAGCTTTCTTT.

A single count supports this clonotype. The chain joins TRBV29-1 to TRBJ1-1; 9 bases are a match to TRBD1. Looked up from germline, CDR1 is SQVTM and CDR2 is ANQGSEA. The trim removed 6 bases at V and 2 bases at J, leaving 7 bases unmatched. CDR3 length: 14 amino acids. The CDR3 coding sequence is TGCAGCGTCTATGTTACAGGGGGCAACACTGAAGCTTTCTTT. The encoded protein is CSVYVTGGNTEAFF.

The V call is TRBV10-3, the J call TRBJ2-6, with D perhaps TRBD2 (7 bases). From germline, CDR1 is ENHRY and CDR2 SYGVKD. The CDR3 runs to 14 residues. V was shortened by 5 bases and J by 8 bases, with 13 bases between the two germline ends. The CDR3 bases are TGTGCCATCAGTTCAGGGGAGGGGTCCAACGTCCTGACTTTC. Its translation is CAISSGEGSNVLTF.

This chain joins TRBV4-1 and TRBJ2-3, with a tentative D call TRBD2 (6 bases). The length of the CDR3 is 13 residues. The germline CDR1 and CDR2 sequences are MGHRA and YSYEKL. Trimming removed 4 bases at V and 6 bases at J, with 11 bases between. The CDR3 DNA reads TGCGCCAGCAGCCGACATGGAGGGGATACGCAGTATTTT. This encodes CASSRHGGDTQYF.

This sequence joins TRBV28 and TRBJ2-1; 8 bases match TRBD2. Germline loops: CDR1 MDHEN, CDR2 SYDVKM. The CDR3 has 15 residues. Germline trimming cut 3 bases from V and 9 bases from J; bases unmatched to any gene: 10. The CDR3 protein is CASSLMSSGNGEQFF. Here the CDR3 DNA reads TGTGCCAGCAGTTTGATGAGTAGCGGGAATGGTGAGCAGTTCTTC.

The rearrangement uses TRBV4-1 and TRBJ1-1, with TRBD1 matching 10 bases. V shed 0 bases, J shed 5 bases, and the junction held 9 bases outside the gene matches. The germline V gene has CDR1 MGHRA and CDR2 YSYEKL. The length of the CDR3 is 17 residues. CDR3 amino acids: CASSQELVGTGVTEAFF. The CDR3 coding sequence is TGCGCCAGCAGCCAAGAGTTGGTGGGGACAGGGGTAACTGAAGCTTTCTTT.